This T cell receptor beta chain was documented in a study of shared clonotypes between healthy human individuals (TCRdb year 2020). Background for the entire study: A couple of women and a few men aged 18 to 49 years were included in the cohort. Blood TCR repertoires of 5 or 6 healthy adults were deeply sequenced to estimate repertoire size and the extent of clonotype sharing between individuals. To increase sequencing depth and limit assay-specific biases, different laboratories used diverse techniques to prepare libraries and sequence TCR repertoires. Each donor's leukapheresis produced roughly between roughly 0.85 and 9.5 billion PBMCs.

Using the deep immunoSEQ assay, TCR CDR3 regions were amplified from genomic DNA by multiplex PCR. Extracted genomic DNA from each cell subset was distributed evenly across all wells of several immunoSEQ 96-well plates, and each plate was treated as a replicate. For unsorted PBMC, each replicate PCR was loaded with roughly 0.3 ug genomic DNA, equivalent to some 27,000 T cell genomes. Genomic DNA from unsorted PBMC was sequenced over ten immunoSEQ deep assay plates. Purified libraries were quantified with a Qubit 3.0 fluorometer, sized on a Bioanalyzer 2100, and re-quantified with the KAPA Library Quantification kit. Every immunoSEQ 96-well plate was sequenced on a separate single-read 150-cycle Illumina NextSeq 550 flow cell. The authors' analysis ran thus. Because only junctional sequences without quality scores were contained in the immunoSEQ output, filtering matching that applied to full-length reads could not be performed. To assign V/J genes and CDR3, sequences were annotated using PyIR, a Python wrapper for IgBLAST v1.9, with IMGT germline references. Reads were removed for weak V/J assignments (E-value above 1e-6), missing CDR3, stop codons, out-of-frame junctions, or ambiguous translated residues. A V3J clonotype was defined by an identical inferred V gene, J gene, and CDR3 amino acid sequence. Percentage overlap between repertoires was computed as shared unique clonotypes divided by the size of the smaller repertoire. Repertoire richness was assessed with RTK rarefaction, the Chao1 estimator, and Recon v2.1 estimates of unobserved clonotypes. TCRdb holds this immuneACCESS table with in-frame rearrangements only. Some clones are missing; in checked studies, unresolved V genes explain under half, and the rest has no known cause. That table furnishes V, J and clone size, whereas the DNA furnished D and trimming. The sample records fewer than 600,000 clones, around 79% of which are singletons. The top ten clones comprise 10% to 15% of the sample.

Healthy HIV-negative adults with no recently reported acute infections or vaccinations were included as donors. All donors were Caucasian adults living in Nashville, Tennessee, USA. For unsorted samples, tens of millions of PBMCs were counted and genomic DNA was extracted with the QIAamp DNA Blood Mini kit. After blood collection by leukapheresis, PBMCs were isolated using Ficoll-Histopaque density gradient centrifugation and then cryopreserved in the vapor phase of liquid nitrogen. Study-wide findings and limitations: Because the study included a small number of donors, the genetic and exposure-history diversity represented was limited. Pairwise subsampling led to the expectation that sequencing depth would affect the degree of clonotype sharing among donors. Sampling was limited to blood, and TCR repertoires in tissue likely differ from TCR repertoires in blood.

About this clone itself: Its recognized antigen is unknown. Base qualities are not provided; no much larger clone lies one nucleotide away.

CDR1 MNHEY and CDR2 SVGAGI are derived from the germline V gene. V loses 5 bases at its end and J loses 4 bases; junction bases beyond the gene matches: 0. From cysteine to phenylalanine, the CDR3 is 13 amino acids long. Only the CDR3 part of the read is kept: 39 bases, read in frame from the first base. The receptor chain draws on TRBV6-5 and TRBJ1-5; 9 bases in the junction line up with TRBD1. This clonotype was sampled from a middle-aged woman in good health. Some clones in this sample may be carry-over from other donors' samples. What was sequenced was PBMCs. The CDR3 has the sequence CASSGTGNQPQHF. The nucleotides are TGTGCCAGCAGTGGGACAGGGAATCAGCCCCAGCATTTT.